Following are 2 T cell receptor beta chains from one sample sequenced in a study of T cell changes during pregnancy in multiple sclerosis. Clones were read by immunoSEQ multiplex PCR, and TCRdb kept only the in-frame ones, dropping some. The profile shows 40,000 or so clones, more than 85% of them singletons. Sequenced material: CD8+ T cells from peripheral blood mononuclear cells, taken before pregnancy. The source is a female donor with multiple sclerosis, enrolled in a pregnancy study.

This sequence joins TRBV27 and TRBJ1-1; D is undetermined. Looked up from germline, CDR1 is MNHEY and CDR2 is SMNVEV (reference sequence). This CDR3 has 13 residues. V was cut by 6 bases and J by 1 base, with 9 bases left in between. CDR3 in DNA: TGTGCCAGCAGCCCCGGGAGGAACACTGAAGCTTTCTTT. Protein: CASSPGRNTEAFF.

This clone has only a few counts. The chain uses TRBV5-1 and TRBJ2-1; 11 bases match TRBD2. CDR1 SGHRS and CDR2 YFSETQ come from the germline V gene. CDR3 size: 18 residues. V was clipped by 2 bases and J by 9 bases; unmatched bases: 16. The CDR3 nucleotides read TGCGCCAGCAGCTTCCCCCTAGCGGGAGGCCCCGGACAAGCTGAGCAGTTCTTC. It translates to CASSFPLAGGPGQAEQFF. The whole variable domain, filled in from reference TRBV5-1 and TRBJ2-1, reads KAGVTQTPRYLIKTRGQQVTLSCSPISGHRSVSWYQQTPGQGLQFLFEYFSETQRNKGNFPGRFSGRQFSNSRSEMNVSTLELGDSALYLCASSFPLAGGPGQAEQFFGPGTRLTVL.